This T cell receptor beta chain was sequenced during a study of blood T cell repertoires in COVID-19. Study details: Spain, Italy and the United States supplied samples that represented acute and convalescent COVID-19. Sources were T cells, B-cell-depleted T cells, or PBMCs; the material itself was cDNA or gDNA.

V lost 1 base, J lost 6 bases, and 16 bases lay in between. The CDR3 covers 16 residues. Germline V gene lookup returns CDR1 LNHDA and CDR2 SQIVND (reference sequence). In the original analysis: Reference gene primers were amplified, and this amplification served to estimate nucleated cell counts. Sequenced by immunoSEQ multiplex PCR; TCRdb stores in-frame clones only, minus some. V, J and clone size derive from that table, while D and trimming were established from the DNA sequence. The repertoire holds under 75,000 clones, with roughly nine tenths as singletons. The chain employs TRBV19 and TRBJ1-5; D perhaps matches TRBD1 (6 bases). Sequencing was carried out using peripheral blood. The TCR sequence derives from a middle-aged man with active COVID-19. The CDR3 protein is CASSIVNGGLGQPQHF. The CDR3 bases are TGTGCCAGTAGTATAGTCAACGGGGGGCTGGGTCAGCCCCAGCATTTT.